This T cell receptor (beta chain) derives from a study of preoperative IRX-2 immunotherapy in early breast cancer. Generated by immunoSEQ multiplex PCR, the TCRdb table keeps only in-frame clones and is missing some. The sample has 40,000 to 45,000 clones, over 85% seen once; the top ten hold around 1.6%. The treatment denotes: preoperative locoregional IRX-2 cytokine immunotherapy. Preoperative locoregional IRX-2 cytokine immunotherapy was tested in the phase Ib source study. This receptor was taken from a human donor with breast cancer. The sample here was tumor tissue, taken after IRX-2 immunotherapy.

The CDR3 nucleotides read TGCGCCAGCAGCCCCGGGGAACCTAGCTCCTATAATTCACCCCTCCACTTT. Protein product: CASSPGEPSSYNSPLHF. The chain joins TRBV4-1 to TRBJ1-6; D ambiguous. CDR1 and CDR2 (germline): MGHRA, YSYEKL. This CDR3 comprises 17 residues. V was pared by 4 bases and J by 0 bases, with 13 bases between.